A single T cell receptor beta chain is shown here with its context. Sequencing used immunoSEQ multiplex PCR; TCRdb keeps in-frame clones, though not all of them. This sample has approximately 220,000 clones, with just under 90% found just once. The sample comes from a study of blood T cell repertoires in COVID-19. In germline, CDR1 is SEHNR, CDR2 FQNEAQ (reference sequence). Trimming stripped 8 bases from V and 7 bases from J, with 13 bases between. This CDR3 comprises 12 residues. The receptor comes from a man aged 25-45 years who had recovered from COVID-19. The chain carries TRBV7-9 and TRBJ2-3, with a weak D call TRBD1 (6 bases). Sequencing was done on a sample of PBMCs or T cells enriched from blood (not recorded which). CDR3 residues: CASSSTGNTQYF. Here the CDR3 DNA reads TGTGCCAGCTCGTCTACAGGGAATACGCAGTATTTT.